This T cell receptor beta chain was sequenced during a study of blood T cells in healthy people across ages. The sample holds many counts of this clonotype. The CDR3 runs to 12 residues. In germline, CDR1 is DFQATT, CDR2 SNEGSKA (reference sequence). Trimming took 1 base from V and 4 from J, leaving 5 bases between them. PCR was performed a second time for roughly 7 to 11 cycles using a sample-barcoded 5' primer and a J-beta primer mix. TCRdb reprocessed the 5' RACE reads via MiXCR and lists one record per CDR3 protein. The data show 1,800,000 or so distinct CDR3 sequences, about 39% seen once. The material sequenced was blood. The chain couples TRBV20-1 to TRBJ2-1; D not certain. This TCR derives from a human donor in good health. CDR3 sequence: CSARGRYNEQFF. For the CDR3, the DNA is TGCAGTGCTAGAGGGCGGTACAATGAGCAGTTCTTC.